The sequence of this T cell receptor beta chain was determined in a study of cytomegalovirus exposure and HLA in healthy donors. Overall study context: An early data release held 70 million to 90 million unique TCRs from HLA-typed donors. Falling in the Caucasian-associated ancestry cluster were 81% of around 370 genotyped donors. Study-level findings and limits: In a later analysis, TCR beta V- and J-gene trimming showed a link to a missense DCLRE1C variant.

The CDR3 sequence is 16 residues long. The germline V gene encodes CDR1 SGHNT and CDR2 YYREEE (reference sequence). PCR employed 60 Vbeta and 13 Jbeta primers. This table comes from immunoSEQ multiplex PCR, and its TCRdb copy is limited to in-frame clones, with some not included. The profile covers 110,000 or so clones, with around 81% appearing a single time and under 2.5% taken by the ten largest. Despite likely unrecorded immune exposures, the donors were nominally healthy at the time of sampling. On this clone: Its antigen is unidentified. At one end the junction does not follow the germline gene, possibly because of a read error.

The chain links TRBV5-4 to TRBJ2-1; 11 bases match TRBD2. The sample comprised PBMCs. The clonotype was recovered from a young woman in good health and CMV-seronegative. The CDR3 sequence is CASSTKTSGVGNGQFF. CDR3 coding DNA: TGTGCCAGCAGCACGAAGACTAGCGGGGTAGGCAATGGGCAGTTCTTC.